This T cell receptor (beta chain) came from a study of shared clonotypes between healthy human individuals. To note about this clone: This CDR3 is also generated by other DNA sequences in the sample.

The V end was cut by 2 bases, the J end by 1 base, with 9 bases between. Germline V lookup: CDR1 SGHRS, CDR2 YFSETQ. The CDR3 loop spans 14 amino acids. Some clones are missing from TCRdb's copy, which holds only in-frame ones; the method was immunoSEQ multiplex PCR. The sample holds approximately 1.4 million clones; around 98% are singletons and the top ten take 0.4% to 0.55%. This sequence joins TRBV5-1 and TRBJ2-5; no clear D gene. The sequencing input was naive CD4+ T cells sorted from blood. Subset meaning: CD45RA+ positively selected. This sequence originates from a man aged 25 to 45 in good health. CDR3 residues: CASSFGSTQETQYF. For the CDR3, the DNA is TGCGCCAGCAGCTTCGGCAGCACCCAAGAGACCCAGTACTTC.